The 12 T cell receptor beta chains below all came from one sample that was sequenced in a study of shared clonotypes between healthy human individuals. Clones were sequenced by immunoSEQ multiplex PCR, and TCRdb holds only the in-frame ones, with some missing. The sample carries around 480,000 clones, almost 80% recorded once. Sequencing used PBMCs. The receptors stem from a woman in her thirties or forties in good health. Some clones in this sample may be carry-over from other donors' samples.

This clone has at least ten counts. V usage is TRBV9 and J usage is TRBJ1-5; D perhaps matches TRBD1 (6 bases). Trimming pared 2 bases from V and 0 bases from J, leaving 12 bases between. CDR1 and CDR2 (germline): SGDLS, YYNGEE. The CDR3 spans 16 residues. The chain's CDR3 is CASSVHRVCSNQPQHF. CDR3 DNA: TGTGCCAGCAGCGTCCACAGGGTGTGTAGCAATCAGCCCCAGCATTTT.

The chain combines TRBV28 with TRBJ1-2; D perhaps matches TRBD1 (6 bases). CDR3 size: 13 residues. V was trimmed by 6 bases and J by 4 bases, leaving 12 bases between them. Germline V gives CDR1 MDHEN, CDR2 SYDVKM. The CDR3 nucleotides are TGTGCCAGCAGGGACAGATACCTCTATGGCTACACCTTC. As protein: CASRDRYLYGYTF.

This clone is a singleton in its sample. This chain uses TRBV6-6 with TRBJ1-2, with 9 bases that match TRBD1. The CDR3 is 14 amino acids. CDR1 and CDR2 (germline): MNHNY, SVGAGI (reference sequence). Trimming cost V 6 bases and J 6 bases; bases outside gene matches: 8. CDR3 coding DNA: TGTGCCAGCAGACCGGGACAGGGAGTTGATGGCTACACCTTC. Translation gives CASRPGQGVDGYTF.

The chain is built from TRBV5-1 and TRBJ2-1; 12 bases line up with TRBD1. The CDR3 runs 15 residues. After removal of 4 bases from V and 9 bases from J, the junction contained 8 bases not matched to a gene. Germline CDR1 and CDR2: SGHRS and YFSETQ. The DNA of the CDR3 is TGCGCCAGCAGCCTCCGGGACAGGGGGCGAGGTGAGCAGTTCTTC. Its translation is CASSLRDRGRGEQFF.

The chain recombines TRBV10-3 with TRBJ1-3; no definite D call. The V gene's germline CDR1 is ENHRY and CDR2 SYGVKD. The CDR3 sequence is 14 residues long. The ends were cut back, 6 bases at V and 0 bases at J, with 9 bases in the middle. CDR3 DNA: TGTGCCATCAGCAAAGTAGACTCTGGAAACACCATATATTTT. This gives the protein CAISKVDSGNTIYF.

A single count supports this clone. Other nucleotide sequences in the sample specify the same CDR3. The chain couples TRBV11-1 to TRBJ2-3; 10 positions match TRBD2. CDR1 and CDR2 (germline): SGHAT, FQDESV (reference sequence). The CDR3 consists of 15 residues. V was clipped by 5 bases and J by 6 bases; unmatched bases: 8. The CDR3 here is CASSPSGRAGDTQYF. The CDR3 bases are TGTGCCAGCAGCCCAAGCGGGAGGGCAGGGGATACGCAGTATTTT.

The chain has TRBV18 and TRBJ1-1; TRBD1 matches 8 bases. Germline trimming cut 6 bases from V and 0 bases from J; bases unmatched to any gene: 3. Looked up from germline, CDR1 is KGHSH and CDR2 is LQKENI. CDR3 length equals 14 residues. The CDR3 nucleotides are TGTGCCAGCTCTTCGACAGGGGTGAACACTGAAGCTTTCTTT. Its protein product is CASSSTGVNTEAFF.

With respect to this clone: A much larger clone is a single base away; this may be a read error. J is TRBJ2-3 and V is TRBV30, with D possibly matching TRBD1 (6 bases). Trimming shortened V by 5 bases and J by 3 bases, and 21 bases separated the two germline ends. Germline CDR1 and CDR2: GTSNPN and SVGIG (reference sequence). This CDR3 has 16 residues. The DNA for the CDR3 is TGTGCCTGGGGGACCGGAGTGGGGGCTTCAACAGATACGCAGTATTTT. It yields the protein CAWGTGVGASTDTQYF.

This chain links TRBV5-5 with TRBJ2-5; D could derive from TRBD1 or TRBD2 (5 bases each). This CDR3 is built from 14 residues. Germline lookup yields CDR1 SGHKS and CDR2 YYEKEE (reference sequence). The ends were cut back, 0 bases at V and 5 bases at J, with 11 bases in the middle. As DNA, the CDR3 is TGTGCCAGCAGCTTGGCCAGGGAGCTCGAGACCCAGTACTTC. This gives the protein CASSLARELETQYF.

The gene calls are TRBV25-1 and TRBJ2-3, with no clear D. The CDR3 has 14 residues. V was pared by 3 bases and J by 1 base, with 8 bases between. Germline V gives CDR1 MGHDK, CDR2 SYGVNS. CDR3 DNA: TGTGCCAGCAGTGACTATTATGGCACAGATACGCAGTATTTT. Protein sequence: CASSDYYGTDTQYF.

The rearrangement uses TRBV10-3 and TRBJ2-1; 10 positions match TRBD2. The CDR3 sequence is 13 residues long. Per the germline V gene, CDR1 is ENHRY and CDR2 is SYGVKD. The junction had 3 bases not matched to a gene; V was cut back by 5 bases and J by 8 bases. In DNA, the CDR3 is TGTGCCATCAGTCCGACTAGCGGGTATGAGCAGTTCTTC. Translation: CAISPTSGYEQFF.

The genes are TRBV21-1 and TRBJ2-7; the table's TRBD2 call for D was not verified on the DNA. TRBV21-1 is recorded as a pseudogene. The CDR3 extends over 19 amino acids. Here the CDR3 DNA reads TGTGCCAGCACCAAATTTCCGGGACTAGCGGGGCCCAGCTCCTACGAGCAGTACTTC. Translated, it gives CASTKFPGLAGPSSYEQYF.